A selection of T cell receptor beta chains follows, all from one sample in a study of T cells after posttransplantation cyclophosphamide. This table comes from immunoSEQ multiplex PCR, and its TCRdb copy is limited to in-frame clones, with some not included. This sample carries 30,000 to 40,000 clones, none of them present only once. The sample was PBMCs. These receptor sequences come from a man aged 45-60 years in good health, CMV-negative, and a related stem cell transplant donor. CDR3s include the opening cysteine and the closing phenylalanine or tryptophan. Each record gives: clone size, D gene, J gene, V gene, CDR3 protein, CDR3 DNA. D genes are given only for firm matches. Size is omitted from some rows. Given values are once, few, many or a class for expanded clones.

clone_size: few
d_call: .
j_call: TRBJ2-1
v_call: TRBV18
cdr3_aa: CASSPLNSDNEQFF
cdr3_nt: TGTGCCAGCTCACCACTAAACAGTGACAATGAGCAGTTCTTC

clone_size: many
d_call: TRBD1
j_call: TRBJ2-7
v_call: TRBV10-3
cdr3_aa: CAIRGQGREQYF
cdr3_nt: TGTGCCATCAGGGGACAGGGTAGAGAGCAGTACTTC

clone_size: many
d_call: TRBD1
j_call: TRBJ1-3
v_call: TRBV5-1
cdr3_aa: CASSLDGQGGNTIYF
cdr3_nt: TGCGCCAGCAGCTTGGATGGACAGGGGGGAAACACCATATATTTT

clone_size: many
d_call: .
j_call: TRBJ2-3
v_call: TRBV6-6
cdr3_aa: CASSGSTGDTQYF
cdr3_nt: TGTGCCAGCAGTGGCTCGACAGGTGATACGCAGTATTTT

clone_size: many
d_call: TRBD1
j_call: TRBJ2-7
v_call: TRBV27
cdr3_aa: CASSHGQGQAEQYF
cdr3_nt: TGTGCCAGCAGCCACGGACAGGGACAAGCCGAGCAGTACTTC

clone_size: many
d_call: .
j_call: TRBJ1-1
v_call: TRBV7-8
cdr3_aa: CASSLWGAGDMNTEAFF
cdr3_nt: TGTGCCAGCAGCTTGTGGGGGGCGGGGGACATGAACACTGAAGCTTTCTTT

clone_size: many
d_call: .
j_call: TRBJ1-5
v_call: TRBV18
cdr3_aa: CASSTNGGDQPQHF
cdr3_nt: TGTGCCAGCTCTACCAATGGGGGGGATCAGCCCCAGCATTTT

clone_size: many
d_call: .
j_call: TRBJ2-1
v_call: TRBV18
cdr3_aa: CASSPTYSYNEQFF
cdr3_nt: TGTGCCAGCTCACCAACCTACTCCTACAATGAGCAGTTCTTC

clone_size: .
d_call: .
j_call: TRBJ1-1
v_call: TRBV2
cdr3_aa: CASSQQENTEAFF
cdr3_nt: TGTGCCAGCAGCCAACAGGAGAACACTGAAGCTTTCTTT

clone_size: many
d_call: .
j_call: TRBJ2-2
v_call: TRBV4-1
cdr3_aa: CASSLEAGPNTGELFF
cdr3_nt: TGCGCCAGCAGCCTAGAGGCGGGACCGAACACCGGGGAGCTGTTTTTT

clone_size: many
d_call: TRBD1
j_call: TRBJ1-1
v_call: TRBV19
cdr3_aa: CASRDRGSGMNTEAFF
cdr3_nt: TGTGCCAGTAGGGACAGGGGAAGTGGGATGAACACTGAAGCTTTCTTT

clone_size: many
d_call: .
j_call: TRBJ1-2
v_call: TRBV5-4
cdr3_aa: CASSLVQGPDGYTF
cdr3_nt: TGTGCCAGCAGCTTGGTCCAGGGGCCAGATGGCTACACCTTC

clone_size: many
d_call: .
j_call: TRBJ2-7
v_call: TRBV6-5
cdr3_aa: CASSHSSGDIFYEQYF
cdr3_nt: TGTGCCAGCAGTCACTCGAGTGGGGACATATTCTACGAGCAGTACTTC

clone_size: .
d_call: TRBD2
j_call: TRBJ2-1
v_call: TRBV5-1
cdr3_aa: CASTDLTSGSYNEQFF
cdr3_nt: TGCGCCAGCACAGATCTCACTAGCGGGTCCTACAATGAGCAGTTCTTC

clone_size: many
d_call: .
j_call: TRBJ2-7
v_call: TRBV5-6
cdr3_aa: CASSLVPGSNEQYF
cdr3_nt: TGTGCCAGCAGCTTGGTTCCGGGGAGCAACGAGCAGTACTTC

clone_size: many
d_call: TRBD1
j_call: TRBJ1-1
v_call: TRBV5-1
cdr3_aa: CASSSRGQVTEAFF
cdr3_nt: TGCGCCAGCAGCTCGAGGGGGCAAGTCACTGAAGCTTTCTTT

clone_size: many
d_call: .
j_call: TRBJ2-3
v_call: TRBV10-3
cdr3_aa: CAISAGITDTQYF
cdr3_nt: TGTGCCATCAGTGCGGGAATCACAGATACGCAGTATTTT

clone_size: few
d_call: .
j_call: TRBJ1-6
v_call: TRBV6-5
cdr3_aa: CASSYQENSPLHF
cdr3_nt: TGTGCCAGCAGTTACCAGGAAAATTCACCCCTCCACTTT

clone_size: many
d_call: .
j_call: TRBJ2-7
v_call: TRBV9
cdr3_aa: CASSVAPGAPYEQYF
cdr3_nt: TGTGCCAGCAGCGTGGCCCCAGGGGCCCCCTACGAGCAGTACTTC

clone_size: many
d_call: TRBD2
j_call: TRBJ2-2
v_call: TRBV10-3
cdr3_aa: CAISESASGSAGELFF
cdr3_nt: TGTGCCATCAGTGAGTCGGCTAGCGGGAGTGCCGGGGAGCTGTTTTTT

clone_size: many
d_call: .
j_call: TRBJ1-4
v_call: TRBV6-6
cdr3_aa: CATRTGGTDEKLFF
cdr3_nt: TGTGCCACCAGGACGGGGGGTACTGATGAAAAACTGTTTTTT

clone_size: many
d_call: .
j_call: TRBJ2-2
v_call: TRBV19
cdr3_aa: CALATANTGELFF
cdr3_nt: TGTGCCCTAGCGACTGCGAACACCGGGGAGCTGTTTTTT

clone_size: many
d_call: TRBD2
j_call: TRBJ2-3
v_call: TRBV19
cdr3_aa: CASSIGVGGRGTDTQYF
cdr3_nt: TGTGCCAGTAGTATAGGGGTAGGCGGGAGAGGGACAGATACGCAGTATTTT